Sequencing of this T cell receptor (beta chain) was carried out in a study of shared T cell receptors in the human thymus. Only in-frame clones appear in the TCRdb table, and some are missing; sequencing was by immunoSEQ multiplex PCR. The table lists hundreds of thousands of clones, roughly 74% of them singletons. Germline CDR1 and CDR2: SEHNR and FQNEAQ (reference sequence). The length of the CDR3 is 17 residues. Trimming removed 5 bases from V and 2 bases from J; junction bases left unmatched: 10. The data also belong to a second study, concerning human thymus T cells. According to that study: Healthy Finnish infants undergoing corrective surgery for congenital heart defects provided the donor material. Thymus tissue was removed during corrective cardiac surgery.

Sequencing used thymocytes. The chain carries TRBV7-9 and TRBJ2-2; 8 nucleotides agree with TRBD1. This TCR was recovered from a boy younger than two with a congenital heart defect. CDR3 sequence reads: CASSPAPGQENTGELFF. CDR3 nucleotide sequence: TGTGCCAGCAGCCCCGCGCCGGGACAGGAAAACACCGGGGAGCTGTTTTTT.